The TCR beta chain described here comes from a study of CD8+ T cells in alopecia areata. Whole-study context: Those treated were given oral tofacitinib at 5 to 10 mg twice daily.

The CDR3 totals 17 residues. In germline, CDR1 is SGDLS, CDR2 YYNGEE. The ends lost 4 bases at V and 6 bases at J; junction bases unmatched: 19. Treatment indicated: oral pan-JAK inhibitor, 5-10 mg twice daily. Peripheral blood samples and lesional scalp punch biopsies were obtained from alopecia areata patients. Sequencing used cDNA as its template, made by extracting RNA and reverse transcribing it. The repertoire was sequenced with immunoSEQ multiplex PCR; TCRdb's copy has only in-frame clones and lacks some. The sample holds approximately 210,000 clones, 43% seen once. Regarding the study as a whole: Scalp clonality and expanded CD8+ clones among the top 100 were significantly decreased by tofacitinib. Lesional scalp displayed greater clonality than normal scalp, most notably in alopecia totalis/universalis.

In the case of this clone: Antigen specificity is unknown.

The material was CD4+ T cells sorted from blood, obtained around week 37, from a patient treated with tofacitinib. The clonotype comes from a human donor with alopecia areata. The J gene is TRBJ2-7, the V gene TRBV9; TRBD1 matches 7 bases. The CDR3 region has the DNA TGTGCCAGCAGCTTACACGCCGGGACAGTCGGTCGCAGCGAGCAGTACTTC. Protein product: CASSLHAGTVGRSEQYF.